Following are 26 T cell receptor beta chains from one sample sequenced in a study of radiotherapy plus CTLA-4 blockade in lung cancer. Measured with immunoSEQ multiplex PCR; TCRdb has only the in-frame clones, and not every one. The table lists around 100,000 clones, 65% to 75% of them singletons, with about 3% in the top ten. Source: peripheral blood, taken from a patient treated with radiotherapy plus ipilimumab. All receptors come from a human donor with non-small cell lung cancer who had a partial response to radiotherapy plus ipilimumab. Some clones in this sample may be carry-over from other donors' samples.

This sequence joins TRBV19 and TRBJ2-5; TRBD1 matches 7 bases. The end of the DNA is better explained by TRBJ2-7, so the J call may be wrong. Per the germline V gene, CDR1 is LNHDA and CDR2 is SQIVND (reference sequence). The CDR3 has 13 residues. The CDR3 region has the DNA TGTGCCAGTAGTAGGACAGGAGCCTACGAGCAGTACTTC. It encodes CASSRTGAYEQYF.

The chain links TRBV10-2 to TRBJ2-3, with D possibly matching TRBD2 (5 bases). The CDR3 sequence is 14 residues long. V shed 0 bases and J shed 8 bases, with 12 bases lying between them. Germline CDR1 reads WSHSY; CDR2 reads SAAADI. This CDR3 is CASSESGSGSTQYF. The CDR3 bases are TGCGCCAGCAGTGAGTCTGGGTCGGGGAGTACGCAGTATTTT.

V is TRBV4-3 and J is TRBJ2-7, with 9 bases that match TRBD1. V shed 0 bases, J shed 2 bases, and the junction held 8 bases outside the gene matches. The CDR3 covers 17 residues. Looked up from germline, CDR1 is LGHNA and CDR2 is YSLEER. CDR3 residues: CASSQDVGTGFTYEQYF. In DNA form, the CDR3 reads TGCGCCAGCAGCCAAGATGTAGGGACAGGGTTTACCTACGAGCAGTACTTC.

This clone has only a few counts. For the CDR3, the DNA is TGCGCCAGCAGCCAAGCAGGGGGTTCGATAGGCACCATATATTTT. This sequence encodes CASSQAGGSIGTIYF. J is TRBJ1-3 and V is TRBV4-1; 7 bases map to TRBD1. CDR3 length: 15 residues. The germline gives CDR1 MGHRA, CDR2 YSYEKL. The trim removed 1 base at V and 9 bases at J, leaving 9 bases unmatched.

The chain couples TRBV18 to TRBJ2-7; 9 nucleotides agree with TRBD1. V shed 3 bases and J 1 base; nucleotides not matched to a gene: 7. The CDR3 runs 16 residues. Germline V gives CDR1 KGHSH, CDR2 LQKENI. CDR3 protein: CASSPDMGQGSYEQYF. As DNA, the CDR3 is TGTGCCAGCTCACCTGATATGGGACAGGGTTCCTACGAGCAGTACTTC.

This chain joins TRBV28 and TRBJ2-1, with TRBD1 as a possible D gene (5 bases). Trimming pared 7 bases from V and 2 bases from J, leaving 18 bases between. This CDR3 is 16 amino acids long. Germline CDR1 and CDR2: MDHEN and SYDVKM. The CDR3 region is CASMGLVPGTYNEQFF. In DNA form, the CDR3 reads TGTGCCAGCATGGGTTTGGTACCAGGGACCTACAATGAGCAGTTCTTC.

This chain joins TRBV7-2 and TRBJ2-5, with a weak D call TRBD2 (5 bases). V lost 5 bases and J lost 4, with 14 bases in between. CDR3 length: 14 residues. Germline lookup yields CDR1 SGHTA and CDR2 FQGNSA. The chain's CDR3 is CASSKPGWGETQYF. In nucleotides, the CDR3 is TGTGCCAGCAGCAAACCGGGGTGGGGAGAGACCCAGTACTTC.

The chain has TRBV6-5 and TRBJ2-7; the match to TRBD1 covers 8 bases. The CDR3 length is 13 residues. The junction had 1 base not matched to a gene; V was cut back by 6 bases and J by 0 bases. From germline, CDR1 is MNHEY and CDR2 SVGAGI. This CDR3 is CASRGTGSYEQYF. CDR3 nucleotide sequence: TGTGCCAGCAGGGGGACAGGCTCCTACGAGCAGTACTTC.

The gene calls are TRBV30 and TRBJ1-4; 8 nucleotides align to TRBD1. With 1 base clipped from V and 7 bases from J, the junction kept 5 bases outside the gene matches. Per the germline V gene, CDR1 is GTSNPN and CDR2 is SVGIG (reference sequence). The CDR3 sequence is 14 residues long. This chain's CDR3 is CAWSAGTGGEKLFF. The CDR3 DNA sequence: TGTGCCTGGAGTGCGGGGACAGGCGGTGAAAAACTGTTTTTT.

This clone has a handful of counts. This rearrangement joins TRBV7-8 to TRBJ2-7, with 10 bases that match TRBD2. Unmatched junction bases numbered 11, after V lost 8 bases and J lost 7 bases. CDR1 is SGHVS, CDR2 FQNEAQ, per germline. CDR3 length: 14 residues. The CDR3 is CASSDGLAGVEQYF. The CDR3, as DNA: TGTGCCAGCTCTGACGGGCTAGCGGGAGTAGAGCAGTACTTC.

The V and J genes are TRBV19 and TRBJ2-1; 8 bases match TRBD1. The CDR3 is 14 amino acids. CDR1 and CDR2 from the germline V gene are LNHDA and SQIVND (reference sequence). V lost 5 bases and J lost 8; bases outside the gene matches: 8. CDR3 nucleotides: TGTGCCAGTAGTCCCGGACAGGGATCGGATGAGCAGTTCTTC. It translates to CASSPGQGSDEQFF.

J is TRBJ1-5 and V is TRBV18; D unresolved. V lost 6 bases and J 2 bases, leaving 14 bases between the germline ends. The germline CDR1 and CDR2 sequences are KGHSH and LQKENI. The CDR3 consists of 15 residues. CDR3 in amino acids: CASSRGQIGNQPQHF. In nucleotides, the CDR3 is TGTGCCAGCTCCCGCGGCCAGATCGGCAATCAGCCCCAGCATTTT.

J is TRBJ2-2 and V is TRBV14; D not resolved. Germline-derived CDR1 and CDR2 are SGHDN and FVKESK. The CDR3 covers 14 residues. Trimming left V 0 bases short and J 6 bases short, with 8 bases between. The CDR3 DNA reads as TGTGCCAGCAGCCAAGATCTTGTAGCCGGGGAGCTGTTTTTT. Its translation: CASSQDLVAGELFF.

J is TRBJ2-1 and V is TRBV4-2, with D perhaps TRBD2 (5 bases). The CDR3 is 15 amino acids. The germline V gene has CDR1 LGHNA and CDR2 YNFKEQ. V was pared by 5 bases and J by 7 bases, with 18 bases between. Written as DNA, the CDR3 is TGTGCCAGCAGCGGACGGGGAGCTGGAGTAAATGAGCAGTTCTTC. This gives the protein CASSGRGAGVNEQFF.

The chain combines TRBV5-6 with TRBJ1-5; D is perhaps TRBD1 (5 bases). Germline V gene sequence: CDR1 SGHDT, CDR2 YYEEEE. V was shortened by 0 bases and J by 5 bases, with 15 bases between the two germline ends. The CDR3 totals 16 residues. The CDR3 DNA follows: TGTGCCAGCAGCTTGGGGCAAGGCAGGGAGGATCAGCCCCAGCATTTT. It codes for CASSLGQGREDQPQHF.

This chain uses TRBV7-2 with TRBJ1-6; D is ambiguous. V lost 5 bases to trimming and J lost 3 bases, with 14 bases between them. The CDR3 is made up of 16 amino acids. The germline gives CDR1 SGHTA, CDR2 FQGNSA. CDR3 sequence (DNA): TGTGCCAGCAGCCAAGTTTTAGGGAGCTATAATTCACCCCTCCACTTT. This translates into CASSQVLGSYNSPLHF.

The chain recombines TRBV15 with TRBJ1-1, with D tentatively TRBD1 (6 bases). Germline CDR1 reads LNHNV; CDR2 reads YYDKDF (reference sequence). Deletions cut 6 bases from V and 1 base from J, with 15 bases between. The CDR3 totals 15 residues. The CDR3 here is CATSLNRAGNTEAFF. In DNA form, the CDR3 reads TGTGCCACCAGTCTTAACAGGGCCGGGAACACTGAAGCTTTCTTT.

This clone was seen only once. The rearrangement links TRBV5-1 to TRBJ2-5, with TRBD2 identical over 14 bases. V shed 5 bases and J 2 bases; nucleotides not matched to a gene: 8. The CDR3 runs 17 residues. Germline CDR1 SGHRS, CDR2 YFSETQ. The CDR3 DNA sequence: TGCGCCAGCAGTGGAGGGGGACTAGCGGGAGTTCAAGAGACCCAGTACTTC. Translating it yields CASSGGGLAGVQETQYF.

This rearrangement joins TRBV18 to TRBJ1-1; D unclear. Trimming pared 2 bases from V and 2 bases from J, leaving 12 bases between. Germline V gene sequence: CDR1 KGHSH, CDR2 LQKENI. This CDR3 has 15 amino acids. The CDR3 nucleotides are TGTGCCAGCTCACCAGAAGGGCGGGCTAACACTGAAGCTTTCTTT. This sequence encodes CASSPEGRANTEAFF.

The CDR3 here is CASSSRTGGVLYNSPLHF. CDR3 bases: TGTGCCAGCAGCTCCAGGACAGGGGGGGTCTTGTATAATTCACCCCTCCACTTT. The chain combines TRBV13 with TRBJ1-6; TRBD1 matches 10 bases. Trimming removed 4 bases from V and 4 bases from J; junction bases left unmatched: 10. The CDR3 consists of 18 residues. Germline lookup yields CDR1 PRHDT and CDR2 FYEKMQ (reference sequence).

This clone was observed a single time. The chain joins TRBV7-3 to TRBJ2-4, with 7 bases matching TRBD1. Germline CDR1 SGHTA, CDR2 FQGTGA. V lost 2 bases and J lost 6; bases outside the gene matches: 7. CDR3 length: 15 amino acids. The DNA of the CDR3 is TGTGCCAGCAGCTTAGAGGGGACAGCGACAAACATTCAGTACTTC. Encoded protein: CASSLEGTATNIQYF.

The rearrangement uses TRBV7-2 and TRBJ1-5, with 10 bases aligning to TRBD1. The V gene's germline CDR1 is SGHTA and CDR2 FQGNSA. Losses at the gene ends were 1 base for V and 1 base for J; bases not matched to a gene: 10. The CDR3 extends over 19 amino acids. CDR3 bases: TGTGCCAGCAGCTTAGAAACGGGACAGGGGAGCGGAAGCAATCAGCCCCAGCATTTT. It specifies CASSLETGQGSGSNQPQHF.

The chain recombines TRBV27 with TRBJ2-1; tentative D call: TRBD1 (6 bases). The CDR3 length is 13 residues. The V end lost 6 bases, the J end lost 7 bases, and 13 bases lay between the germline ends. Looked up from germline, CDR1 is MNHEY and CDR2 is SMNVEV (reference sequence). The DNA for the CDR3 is TGTGCCAGCAGACCGGGACATTTGAATGAGCAGTTCTTC. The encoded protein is CASRPGHLNEQFF.

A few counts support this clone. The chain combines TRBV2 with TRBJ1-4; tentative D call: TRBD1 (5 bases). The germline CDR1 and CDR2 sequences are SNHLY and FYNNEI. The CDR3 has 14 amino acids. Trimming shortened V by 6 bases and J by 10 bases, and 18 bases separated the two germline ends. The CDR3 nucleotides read TGTGCCAGCAGATTAGTTGAAGCGGGGGGAAAACTGTTTTTT. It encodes CASRLVEAGGKLFF.

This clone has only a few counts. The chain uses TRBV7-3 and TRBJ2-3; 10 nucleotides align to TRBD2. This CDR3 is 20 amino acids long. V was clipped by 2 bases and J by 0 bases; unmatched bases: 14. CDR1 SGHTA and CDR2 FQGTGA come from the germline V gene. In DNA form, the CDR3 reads TGTGCCAGCAGCTTAGAGGTCCTAGCGGGAGTCCCATCTAGCACAGATACGCAGTATTTT. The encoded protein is CASSLEVLAGVPSSTDTQYF.

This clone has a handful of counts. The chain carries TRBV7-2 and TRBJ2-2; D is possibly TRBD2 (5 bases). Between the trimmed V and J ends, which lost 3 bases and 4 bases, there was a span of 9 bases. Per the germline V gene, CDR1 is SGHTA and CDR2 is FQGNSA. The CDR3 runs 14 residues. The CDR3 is CASSLEASTGELFF. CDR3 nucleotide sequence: TGTGCCAGCAGCTTGGAGGCTAGCACCGGGGAGCTGTTTTTT. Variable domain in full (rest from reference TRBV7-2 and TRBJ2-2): GAGVSQSPSNKVTEKGKDVELRCDPISGHTALYWYRQSLGQGLEFLIYFQGNSAPDKSGLPSDRFSAERTGGSVSTLTIQRTQQEDSAVYLCASSLEASTGELFFGEGSRLTVL.